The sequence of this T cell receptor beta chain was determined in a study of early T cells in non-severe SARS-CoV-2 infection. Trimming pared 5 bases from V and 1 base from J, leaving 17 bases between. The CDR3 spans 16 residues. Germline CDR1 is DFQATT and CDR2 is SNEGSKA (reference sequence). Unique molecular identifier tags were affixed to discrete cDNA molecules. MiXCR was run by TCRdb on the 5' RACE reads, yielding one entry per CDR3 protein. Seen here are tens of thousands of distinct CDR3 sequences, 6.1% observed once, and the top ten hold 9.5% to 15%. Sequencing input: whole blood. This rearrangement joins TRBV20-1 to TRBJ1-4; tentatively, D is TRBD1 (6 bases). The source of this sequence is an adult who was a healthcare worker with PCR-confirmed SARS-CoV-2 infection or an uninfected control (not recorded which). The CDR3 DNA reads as TGCAGTGCTGAGGGGGACGTAGGGATAACTAATGAAAAACTGTTTTTT. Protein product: CSAEGDVGITNEKLFF.